This T cell receptor (beta chain) was recovered during a study of blood T cell repertoires in COVID-19. Study details: PBMCs, B-cell-depleted T cells, or T cells were the source of the cDNA or gDNA that made up the material.

Assignments of participants to cohorts depended upon their own reported clinical history. Produced via immunoSEQ multiplex PCR; TCRdb's table is partial and in-frame only. The sample lists roughly 230,000 clones; roughly 87% were seen once. The germline CDR1 and CDR2 sequences are MNHEY and SMNVEV (reference sequence). The trim removed 0 bases at V and 5 bases at J, leaving 3 bases unmatched. The CDR3 totals 15 residues. V and J are TRBV27 and TRBJ2-1; 8 bases align to TRBD2. Sequencing was done on a sample of PBMCs or T cells enriched from blood (not recorded which). This receptor was taken from a man younger than 45 in a cohort exposed to, infected with or recovered from COVID-19 (not recorded which). CDR3 sequence (DNA): TGTGCCAGCAGTTTATCAACTAGCGGAAACAATGAGCAGTTCTTC. Amino acid sequence: CASSLSTSGNNEQFF.